Listed below are T cell receptor beta chains from one sample, sequenced in a study of cytomegalovirus exposure and HLA in healthy donors. Using immunoSEQ multiplex PCR, the repertoire was profiled, and TCRdb retains in-frame clones only, with some absent. The table lists around 70,000 clones, 65% to 80% of them singletons. Sequenced: PBMCs. The receptors here all came from a man aged 65 to 79 in good health and CMV-seronegative. Each CDR3 is given with its conserved first and last residue. A D gene is named only where the DNA matches it firmly. A clone size is listed for some rows: how often the clone was seen (once, few, many), or a class if it is expanded.

clone_size: -; j_call: TRBJ2-1; d_call: -; v_call: TRBV29-1; cdr3_aa: CSVGHYNNEQFF; cdr3_nt: TGCAGCGTTGGGCACTACAACAATGAGCAGTTCTTC
clone_size: -; j_call: TRBJ2-5; d_call: TRBD1; v_call: TRBV7-2; cdr3_aa: CASSPNDRAKTQYF; cdr3_nt: TGTGCCAGCAGCCCGAACGACAGGGCAAAGACCCAGTACTTC
clone_size: -; j_call: TRBJ2-6; d_call: TRBD1; v_call: TRBV4-1; cdr3_aa: CASSLRDRGSGANVLTF; cdr3_nt: TGCGCCAGCAGCCTGAGGGACAGGGGCTCTGGGGCCAACGTCCTGACTTTC
clone_size: -; j_call: TRBJ1-6; d_call: -; v_call: TRBV7-2; cdr3_aa: CASSPMGSSYNSPLHF; cdr3_nt: TGTGCCAGCAGCCCAATGGGGAGCTCCTATAATTCACCCCTCCACTTT
clone_size: -; j_call: TRBJ2-3; d_call: TRBD1; v_call: TRBV5-1; cdr3_aa: CASSSTGESTDTQYF; cdr3_nt: TGCGCCAGCAGCTCCACAGGGGAAAGCACAGATACGCAGTATTTT
clone_size: -; j_call: TRBJ1-4; d_call: TRBD1; v_call: TRBV6-5; cdr3_aa: CASWSQGAPVEKLFF; cdr3_nt: TGTGCCAGCTGGTCGCAGGGGGCGCCCGTTGAAAAACTGTTTTTT
clone_size: -; j_call: TRBJ1-2; d_call: TRBD1; v_call: TRBV10-2; cdr3_aa: CANSESTGGAGGYTF; cdr3_nt: TGCGCCAACAGTGAGTCTACAGGGGGCGCGGGCGGCTACACCTTC
clone_size: -; j_call: TRBJ2-1; d_call: TRBD2; v_call: TRBV7-2; cdr3_aa: CASSSVAGTTYNEQFF; cdr3_nt: TGTGCCAGCAGCTCCGTAGCGGGAACCACCTACAATGAGCAGTTCTTC
clone_size: -; j_call: TRBJ2-5; d_call: -; v_call: TRBV4-1; cdr3_aa: CASSHGLEEEETQYF; cdr3_nt: TGCGCCAGCAGCCATGGGCTAGAGGAGGAAGAGACCCAGTACTTC
clone_size: -; j_call: TRBJ1-2; d_call: TRBD1; v_call: TRBV5-1; cdr3_aa: CASSLEARGASGYTF; cdr3_nt: TGCGCCAGCAGCTTGGAGGCCAGGGGGGCATCCGGCTACACCTTC
clone_size: -; j_call: TRBJ2-7; d_call: TRBD1; v_call: TRBV28; cdr3_aa: CASSLAGQGYEQYF; cdr3_nt: TGTGCCAGCAGTTTAGCGGGACAGGGATACGAGCAGTACTTC
clone_size: -; j_call: TRBJ1-6; d_call: -; v_call: TRBV5-1; cdr3_aa: CASSLEAVSDSPLHF; cdr3_nt: TGCGCCAGCAGCTTGGAAGCGGTTTCCGATTCACCCCTCCACTTT
clone_size: -; j_call: TRBJ2-1; d_call: TRBD2; v_call: TRBV7-9; cdr3_aa: CASSLATSGVDEQFF; cdr3_nt: TGTGCCAGCAGCTTAGCAACTAGCGGGGTCGATGAGCAGTTCTTC
clone_size: -; j_call: TRBJ2-3; d_call: TRBD1; v_call: TRBV5-1; cdr3_aa: CASSFRTGTGITDTQYF; cdr3_nt: TGCGCCAGCAGCTTCAGAACCGGGACAGGGATTACAGATACGCAGTATTTT
clone_size: -; j_call: TRBJ2-2; d_call: TRBD1; v_call: TRBV5-8; cdr3_aa: CASSTIPRDRGLNTGELFF; cdr3_nt: TGTGCCAGCAGTACCATTCCCCGGGACAGGGGATTGAACACCGGGGAGCTGTTTTTT
clone_size: -; j_call: TRBJ2-1; d_call: -; v_call: TRBV5-1; cdr3_aa: CASSLGQGFNEQFF; cdr3_nt: TGCGCCAGCAGCTTGGGTCAGGGGTTCAATGAGCAGTTCTTC
clone_size: few; j_call: TRBJ2-3; d_call: -; v_call: TRBV18; cdr3_aa: CASSPQEQVGTDTQYF; cdr3_nt: TGTGCCAGCTCACCCCAGGAACAGGTCGGCACAGATACGCAGTATTTT
clone_size: -; j_call: TRBJ2-6; d_call: -; v_call: TRBV7-8; cdr3_aa: CASSLGQGWGANVLTF; cdr3_nt: TGTGCCAGCAGCTTAGGGCAGGGGTGGGGGGCCAACGTCCTGACTTTC
clone_size: -; j_call: TRBJ1-2; d_call: TRBD1; v_call: TRBV2; cdr3_aa: CASSPGMTGDYGYTF; cdr3_nt: TGTGCCAGCAGTCCGGGCATGACAGGGGACTATGGCTACACCTTC
clone_size: -; j_call: TRBJ2-1; d_call: TRBD1; v_call: TRBV18; cdr3_aa: CASSPDRDQSYNEQFF; cdr3_nt: TGTGCCAGCTCACCCGACAGGGATCAGTCTTACAATGAGCAGTTCTTC
clone_size: few; j_call: TRBJ2-2; d_call: TRBD1; v_call: TRBV14; cdr3_aa: CASSQQYNRGFTGELFF; cdr3_nt: TGTGCCAGCAGCCAACAGTATAACAGGGGTTTCACCGGGGAGCTGTTTTTT
clone_size: -; j_call: TRBJ2-3; d_call: TRBD2; v_call: TRBV7-8; cdr3_aa: CASSSRLAGVGVTDTQYF; cdr3_nt: TGTGCCAGCAGCTCGCGACTAGCGGGAGTTGGGGTCACAGATACGCAGTATTTT
clone_size: -; j_call: TRBJ2-7; d_call: -; v_call: TRBV2; cdr3_aa: CASKSSPTGEQYF; cdr3_nt: TGTGCCAGCAAATCTAGCCCCACTGGGGAGCAGTACTTC
clone_size: few; j_call: TRBJ2-5; d_call: -; v_call: TRBV2; cdr3_aa: CASSEAGTQYF; cdr3_nt: TGTGCCAGCAGTGAGGCGGGTACCCAGTACTTC
clone_size: few; j_call: TRBJ2-1; d_call: -; v_call: TRBV7-8; cdr3_aa: CASSLLGSYNEQFF; cdr3_nt: TGTGCCAGCAGCCTTCTAGGCTCCTACAATGAGCAGTTCTTC
clone_size: -; j_call: TRBJ1-2; d_call: TRBD1; v_call: TRBV4-1; cdr3_aa: CASSQGIDRVSYGYTF; cdr3_nt: TGCGCCAGCAGCCAGGGCATAGACAGGGTGAGCTATGGCTACACCTTC
clone_size: -; j_call: TRBJ1-2; d_call: TRBD1; v_call: TRBV18; cdr3_aa: CASSPGQGRNYGYTF; cdr3_nt: TGTGCCAGCTCACCAGGACAGGGGCGAAACTATGGCTACACCTTC
clone_size: -; j_call: TRBJ2-3; d_call: -; v_call: TRBV5-5; cdr3_aa: CASSLVLTGRTDTQYF; cdr3_nt: TGTGCCAGCAGCTTGGTTTTGACAGGGAGGACAGATACGCAGTATTTT
clone_size: -; j_call: TRBJ2-7; d_call: -; v_call: TRBV11-2; cdr3_aa: CASSLGVSGQQYF; cdr3_nt: TGTGCCAGCAGCTTAGGGGTTAGCGGCCAGCAGTACTTC
clone_size: -; j_call: TRBJ2-3; d_call: TRBD2; v_call: TRBV11-2; cdr3_aa: CASRPTSGPITDTQYF; cdr3_nt: TGTGCCAGCAGGCCTACTAGCGGTCCTATCACAGATACGCAGTATTTT
clone_size: -; j_call: TRBJ1-1; d_call: TRBD1; v_call: TRBV12-5; cdr3_aa: CASGPGTGGSTEAFF; cdr3_nt: TGTGCTAGTGGTCCCGGGACAGGGGGCAGCACTGAAGCTTTCTTT
clone_size: -; j_call: TRBJ1-2; d_call: -; v_call: TRBV19; cdr3_aa: CASSNRNFNGYTF; cdr3_nt: TGTGCCAGTAGTAACCGCAACTTCAATGGCTACACCTTC
clone_size: few; j_call: TRBJ2-7; d_call: TRBD1; v_call: TRBV2; cdr3_aa: CASSKQGAHTYEQYF; cdr3_nt: TGTGCCAGCAGTAAACAGGGGGCGCACACCTACGAGCAGTACTTC
clone_size: -; j_call: TRBJ1-3; d_call: -; v_call: TRBV7-8; cdr3_aa: CASSFPGSNSGNTIYF; cdr3_nt: TGTGCCAGCAGCTTCCCGGGGTCAAACTCTGGAAACACCATATATTTT
clone_size: -; j_call: TRBJ1-4; d_call: -; v_call: TRBV18; cdr3_aa: CASSPRQADNEKLFF; cdr3_nt: TGTGCCAGCTCACCAAGACAGGCGGATAATGAAAAACTGTTTTTT
clone_size: once; j_call: TRBJ1-4; d_call: TRBD1; v_call: TRBV19; cdr3_aa: CASSIQGAEGEKLFF; cdr3_nt: TGTGCCAGTAGTATTCAGGGGGCGGAAGGTGAAAAACTGTTTTTT
clone_size: -; j_call: TRBJ2-7; d_call: TRBD1; v_call: TRBV10-2; cdr3_aa: CASSGLTGIYEQYF; cdr3_nt: TGCGCCAGCAGTGGCCTGACAGGGATCTACGAGCAGTACTTC
clone_size: -; j_call: TRBJ1-1; d_call: TRBD1; v_call: TRBV6-1; cdr3_aa: CASTLSTGGTEAFF; cdr3_nt: TGTGCCAGCACCTTATCGACAGGGGGCACTGAAGCTTTCTTT
clone_size: -; j_call: TRBJ2-7; d_call: TRBD1; v_call: TRBV28; cdr3_aa: CASKRQGASYEQYF; cdr3_nt: TGTGCCAGCAAAAGACAGGGGGCTTCCTACGAGCAGTACTTC
clone_size: -; j_call: TRBJ1-6; d_call: -; v_call: TRBV2; cdr3_aa: CATTGILNSPLHF; cdr3_nt: TGTGCCACAACAGGGATCTTAAATTCTCCCCTCCACTTT
clone_size: -; j_call: TRBJ2-1; d_call: -; v_call: TRBV25-1; cdr3_aa: CASSDQAGMLGSEQFF; cdr3_nt: TGTGCCAGCAGTGACCAGGCCGGGATGTTGGGGAGTGAGCAGTTCTTC